This T cell receptor (beta chain) was identified during a study of cytomegalovirus exposure and HLA in healthy donors. In the PCR, 60 Vbeta and 13 Jbeta primers were used. Produced via immunoSEQ multiplex PCR; TCRdb's table is partial and in-frame only. This sample has over 75,000 clones, with about 80% found just once. As to this clone: The target antigen is unknown.

Overall study results and limits: TCR beta V- and J-gene trimming, according to a later analysis, was linked to a missense DCLRE1C variant. According to a later analysis, donors in an Asian-associated ancestry cluster reportedly had fewer N-insertions than the roughly 640-donor mean.

V was pared by 2 bases and J by 1 base, with 22 bases between. CDR1 and CDR2 from the germline V gene are SGHRS and YFSETQ. The length of the CDR3 is 18 residues. This sequence joins TRBV5-1 and TRBJ2-7; D is uncertain. The sequence derives from a female donor in good health and CMV-seronegative. The material sequenced was PBMCs. The CDR3 DNA is TGCGCCAGCAGCTTCAACGGGTCTCCGGTCCTCAGATCCTACGAGCAGTACTTC. This encodes CASSFNGSPVLRSYEQYF.